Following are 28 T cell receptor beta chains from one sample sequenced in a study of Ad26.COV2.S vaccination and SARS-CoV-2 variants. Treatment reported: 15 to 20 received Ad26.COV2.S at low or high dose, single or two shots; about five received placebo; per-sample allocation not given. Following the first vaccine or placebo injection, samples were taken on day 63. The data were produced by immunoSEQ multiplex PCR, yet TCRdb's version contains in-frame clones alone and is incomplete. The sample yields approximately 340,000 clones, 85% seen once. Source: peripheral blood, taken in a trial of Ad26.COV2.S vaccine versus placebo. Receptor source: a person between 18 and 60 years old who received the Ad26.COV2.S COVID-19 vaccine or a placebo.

The CDR3 nucleotides read TGTGCCAGCAGTCCTCCGACAGGTTACAATGAGCAGTTCTTC. It specifies CASSPPTGYNEQFF. The V gene is TRBV28, the J gene TRBJ2-1; perhaps TRBD1 as D (6 bases). This CDR3 has 14 amino acids. Germline V gene sequence: CDR1 MDHEN, CDR2 SYDVKM. The V end was cut by 5 bases, the J end by 4 bases, with 12 bases between.

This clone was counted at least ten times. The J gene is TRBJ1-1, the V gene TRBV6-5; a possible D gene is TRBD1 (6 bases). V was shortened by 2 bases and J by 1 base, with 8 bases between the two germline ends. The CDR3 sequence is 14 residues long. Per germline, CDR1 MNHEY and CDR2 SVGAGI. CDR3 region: CASSYDRTNTEAFF. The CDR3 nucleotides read TGTGCCAGCAGTTACGACAGGACGAACACTGAAGCTTTCTTT.

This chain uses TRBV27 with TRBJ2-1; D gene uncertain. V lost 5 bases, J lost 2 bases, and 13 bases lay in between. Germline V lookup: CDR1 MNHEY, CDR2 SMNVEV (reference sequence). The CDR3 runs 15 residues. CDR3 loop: CASSEMALAYNEQFF. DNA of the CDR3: TGTGCCAGCAGTGAAATGGCGCTAGCCTACAATGAGCAGTTCTTC.

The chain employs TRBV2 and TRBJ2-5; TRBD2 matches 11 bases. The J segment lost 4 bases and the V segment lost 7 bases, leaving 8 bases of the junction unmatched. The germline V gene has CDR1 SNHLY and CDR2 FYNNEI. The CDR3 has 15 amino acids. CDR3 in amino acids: CASKDSGGASETQYF. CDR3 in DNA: TGTGCCAGCAAGGATAGCGGGGGGGCCTCAGAGACCCAGTACTTC.

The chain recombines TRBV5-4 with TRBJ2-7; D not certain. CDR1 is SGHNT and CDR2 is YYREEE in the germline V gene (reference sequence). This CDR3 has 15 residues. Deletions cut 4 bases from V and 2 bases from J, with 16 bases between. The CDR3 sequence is CASSQSGLTPYEQYF. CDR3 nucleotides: TGTGCCAGCAGCCAGTCGGGCCTTACCCCCTACGAGCAGTACTTC.

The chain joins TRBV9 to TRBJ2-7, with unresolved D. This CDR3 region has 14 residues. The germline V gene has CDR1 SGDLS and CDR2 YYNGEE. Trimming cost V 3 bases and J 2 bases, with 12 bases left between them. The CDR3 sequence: CASSESLSAYEQYF. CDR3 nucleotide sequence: TGTGCCAGCAGCGAGTCCTTGTCGGCCTACGAGCAGTACTTC.

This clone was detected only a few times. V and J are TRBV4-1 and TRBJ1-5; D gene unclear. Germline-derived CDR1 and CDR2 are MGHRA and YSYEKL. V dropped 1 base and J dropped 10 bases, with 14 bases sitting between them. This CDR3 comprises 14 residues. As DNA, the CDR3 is TGCGCCAGCAGCCAAGTCATCTTCGAGCGACCCCAGCATTTT. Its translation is CASSQVIFERPQHF.

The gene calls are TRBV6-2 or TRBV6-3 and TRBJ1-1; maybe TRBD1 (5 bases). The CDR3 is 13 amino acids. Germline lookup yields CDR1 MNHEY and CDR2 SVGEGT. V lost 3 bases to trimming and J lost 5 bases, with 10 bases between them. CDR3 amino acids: CASSYRGSTEAFF. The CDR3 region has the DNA TGTGCCAGCAGTTATCGGGGGTCGACTGAAGCTTTCTTT.

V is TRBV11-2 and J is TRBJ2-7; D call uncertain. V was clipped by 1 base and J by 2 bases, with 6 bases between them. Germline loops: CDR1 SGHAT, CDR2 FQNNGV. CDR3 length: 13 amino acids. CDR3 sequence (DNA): TGTGCCAGCAGCTTAGTCGCGACCTACGAGCAGTACTTC. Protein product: CASSLVATYEQYF.

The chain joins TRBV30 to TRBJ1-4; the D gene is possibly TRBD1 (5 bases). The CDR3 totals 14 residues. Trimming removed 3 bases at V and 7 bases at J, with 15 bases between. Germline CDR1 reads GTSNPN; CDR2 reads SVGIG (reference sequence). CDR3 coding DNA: TGTGCCTGGAGCGGCCAGGGAACGGGTGAAAAACTGTTTTTT. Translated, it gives CAWSGQGTGEKLFF.

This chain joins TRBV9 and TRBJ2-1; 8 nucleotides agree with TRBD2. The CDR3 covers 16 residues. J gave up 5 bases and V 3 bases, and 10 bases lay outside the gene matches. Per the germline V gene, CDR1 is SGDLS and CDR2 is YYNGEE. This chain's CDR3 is CASSALSGSGDNEQFF. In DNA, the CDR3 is TGTGCCAGCAGCGCCTTGAGCGGGAGTGGCGACAATGAGCAGTTCTTC.

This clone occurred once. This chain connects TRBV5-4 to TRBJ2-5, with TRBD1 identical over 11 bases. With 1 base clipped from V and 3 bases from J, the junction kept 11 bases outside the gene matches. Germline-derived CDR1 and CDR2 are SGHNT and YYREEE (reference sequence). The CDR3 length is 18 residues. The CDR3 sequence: CASSLQARDRGGKETQYF. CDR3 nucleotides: TGTGCCAGCAGCTTGCAGGCTCGGGACAGGGGGGGAAAAGAGACCCAGTACTTC.

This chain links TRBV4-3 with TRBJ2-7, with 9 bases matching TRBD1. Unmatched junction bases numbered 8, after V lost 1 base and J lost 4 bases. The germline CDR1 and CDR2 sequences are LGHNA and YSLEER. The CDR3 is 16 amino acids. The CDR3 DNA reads TGCGCCAGCAGCCAAGGCCTCGGACAGGGGTCTTACGAGCAGTACTTC. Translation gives CASSQGLGQGSYEQYF.

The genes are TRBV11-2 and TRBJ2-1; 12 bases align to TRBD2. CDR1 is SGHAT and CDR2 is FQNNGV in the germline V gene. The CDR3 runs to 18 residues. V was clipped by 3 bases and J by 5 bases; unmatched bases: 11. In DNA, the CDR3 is TGTGCCAGCAGCTTTCGTGCTAGCGGGAGGGCCGGGGACAATGAGCAGTTCTTC. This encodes CASSFRASGRAGDNEQFF.

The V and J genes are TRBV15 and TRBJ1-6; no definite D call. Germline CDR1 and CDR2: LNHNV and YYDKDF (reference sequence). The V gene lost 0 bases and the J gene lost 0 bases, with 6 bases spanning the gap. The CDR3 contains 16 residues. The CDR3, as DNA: TGTGCCACCAGCAGAGATCAGAACTCCTATAATTCACCCCTCCACTTT. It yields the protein CATSRDQNSYNSPLHF.

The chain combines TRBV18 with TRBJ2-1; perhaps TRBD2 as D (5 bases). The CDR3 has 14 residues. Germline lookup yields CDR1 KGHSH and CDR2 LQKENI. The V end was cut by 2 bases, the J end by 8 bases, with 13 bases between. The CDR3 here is CASSPITRGDEQFF. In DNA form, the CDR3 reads TGTGCCAGCTCACCAATAACCCGGGGTGATGAGCAGTTCTTC.

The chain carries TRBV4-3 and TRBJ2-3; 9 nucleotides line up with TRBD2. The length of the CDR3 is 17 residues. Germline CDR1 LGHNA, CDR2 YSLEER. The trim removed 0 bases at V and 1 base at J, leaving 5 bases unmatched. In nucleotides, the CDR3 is TGCGCCAGCAGCCAAGAAGGATCTAGCGGGGGCACAGATACGCAGTATTTT. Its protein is CASSQEGSSGGTDTQYF.

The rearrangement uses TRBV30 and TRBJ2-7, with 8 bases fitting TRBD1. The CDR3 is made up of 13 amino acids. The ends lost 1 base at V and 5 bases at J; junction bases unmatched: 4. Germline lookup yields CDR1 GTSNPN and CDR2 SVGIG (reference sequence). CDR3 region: CAWSGTGSHEQYF. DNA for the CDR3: TGTGCCTGGAGTGGGACAGGGTCGCACGAGCAGTACTTC.

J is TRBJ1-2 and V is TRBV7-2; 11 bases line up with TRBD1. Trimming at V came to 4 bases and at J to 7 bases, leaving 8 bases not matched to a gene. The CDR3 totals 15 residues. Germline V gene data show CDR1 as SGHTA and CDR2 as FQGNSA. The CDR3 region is CASSSGQGAGGGYTF. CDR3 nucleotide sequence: TGTGCCAGCAGCTCCGGACAGGGGGCCGGAGGTGGCTACACCTTC.

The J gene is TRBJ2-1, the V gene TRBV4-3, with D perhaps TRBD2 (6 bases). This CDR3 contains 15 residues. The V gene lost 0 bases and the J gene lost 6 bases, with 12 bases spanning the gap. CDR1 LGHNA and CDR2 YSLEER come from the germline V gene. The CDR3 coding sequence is TGCGCCAGCAGCCAAGAAGTGGTGGGGGGCAATGAGCAGTTCTTC. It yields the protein CASSQEVVGGNEQFF.

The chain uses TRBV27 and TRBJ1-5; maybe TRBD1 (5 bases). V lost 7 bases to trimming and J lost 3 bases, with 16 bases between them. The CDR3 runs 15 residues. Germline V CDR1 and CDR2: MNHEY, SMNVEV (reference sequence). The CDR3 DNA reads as TGTGCCAGCAACAGTGACGGGGCGAACAATCAGCCCCAGCATTTT. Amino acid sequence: CASNSDGANNQPQHF.

In DNA form, the CDR3 reads TGTGCCAGCTCACAATCAAAGGGATCTATGGAGGGCTACACCTTC. Translation: CASSQSKGSMEGYTF. The rearrangement joins TRBV18 to TRBJ1-2, with D unclear. Germline V gives CDR1 KGHSH, CDR2 LQKENI. V lost 4 bases and J lost 8, with 20 bases in between. The CDR3 has 15 residues.

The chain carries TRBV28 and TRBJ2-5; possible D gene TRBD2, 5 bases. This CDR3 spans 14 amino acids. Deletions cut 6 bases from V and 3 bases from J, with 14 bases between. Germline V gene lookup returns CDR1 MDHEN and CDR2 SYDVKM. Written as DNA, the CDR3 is TGTGCCAGCAGCCCCCTCGGGGTTGAAGAGACCCAGTACTTC. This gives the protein CASSPLGVEETQYF. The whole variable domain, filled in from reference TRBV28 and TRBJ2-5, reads DVKVTQSSRYLVKRTGEKVFLECVQDMDHENMFWYRQDPGLGLRLIYFSYDVKMKEKGDIPEGYSVSREKKERFSLILESASTNQTSMYLCASSPLGVEETQYFGPGTRLLVL.

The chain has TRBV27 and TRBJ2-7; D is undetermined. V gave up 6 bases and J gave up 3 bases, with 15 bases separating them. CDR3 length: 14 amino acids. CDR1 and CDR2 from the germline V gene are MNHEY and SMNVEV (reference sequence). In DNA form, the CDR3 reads TGTGCCAGCAGCGACCTACAACGCCGCTACGAGCAGTACTTC. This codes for CASSDLQRRYEQYF.

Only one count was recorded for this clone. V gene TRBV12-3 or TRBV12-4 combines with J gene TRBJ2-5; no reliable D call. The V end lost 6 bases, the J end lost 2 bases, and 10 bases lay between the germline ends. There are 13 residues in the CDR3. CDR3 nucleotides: TGTGCCAGCAGCAAGGAGAATCAAGAGACCCAGTACTTC. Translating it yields CASSKENQETQYF.

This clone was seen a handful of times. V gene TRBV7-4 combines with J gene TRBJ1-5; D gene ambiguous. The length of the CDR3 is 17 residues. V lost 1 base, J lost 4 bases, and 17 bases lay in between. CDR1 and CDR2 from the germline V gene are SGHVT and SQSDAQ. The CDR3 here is CASSLGHGPEENQPQHF. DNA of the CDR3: TGTGCCAGCAGCTTAGGACACGGCCCCGAAGAGAATCAGCCCCAGCATTTT.

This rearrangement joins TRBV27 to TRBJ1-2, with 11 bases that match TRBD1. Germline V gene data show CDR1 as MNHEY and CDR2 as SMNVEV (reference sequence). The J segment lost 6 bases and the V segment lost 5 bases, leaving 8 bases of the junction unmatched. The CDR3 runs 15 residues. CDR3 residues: CASSTRDRGRNGYTF. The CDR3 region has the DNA TGTGCCAGCAGTACAAGGGACAGGGGGAGAAATGGCTACACCTTC.

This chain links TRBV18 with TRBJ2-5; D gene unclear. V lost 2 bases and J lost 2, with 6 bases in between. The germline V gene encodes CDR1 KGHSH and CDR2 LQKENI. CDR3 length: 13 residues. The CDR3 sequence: CASSPDGQETQYF. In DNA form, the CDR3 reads TGTGCCAGCTCACCAGACGGGCAAGAGACCCAGTACTTC.